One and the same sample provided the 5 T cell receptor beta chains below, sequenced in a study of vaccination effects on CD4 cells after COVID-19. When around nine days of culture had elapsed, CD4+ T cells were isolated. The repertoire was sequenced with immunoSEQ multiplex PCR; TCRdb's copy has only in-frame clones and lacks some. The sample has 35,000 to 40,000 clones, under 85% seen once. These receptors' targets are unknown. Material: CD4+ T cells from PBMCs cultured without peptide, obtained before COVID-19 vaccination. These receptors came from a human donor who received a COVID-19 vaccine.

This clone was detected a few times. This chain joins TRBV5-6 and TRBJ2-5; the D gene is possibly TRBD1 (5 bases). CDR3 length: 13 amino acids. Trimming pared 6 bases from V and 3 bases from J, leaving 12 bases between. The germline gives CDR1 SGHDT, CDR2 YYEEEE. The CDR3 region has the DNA TGTGCCAGCACCCCACAGGATAAAGAGACCCAGTACTTC. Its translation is CASTPQDKETQYF. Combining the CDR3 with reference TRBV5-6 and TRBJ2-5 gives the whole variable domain DAGVTQSPTHLIKTRGQQVTLRCSPKSGHDTVSWYQQALGQGPQFIFQYYEEEERQRGNFPDRFSGHQFPNYSSELNVNALLLGDSALYLCASTPQDKETQYFGPGTRLLVL.

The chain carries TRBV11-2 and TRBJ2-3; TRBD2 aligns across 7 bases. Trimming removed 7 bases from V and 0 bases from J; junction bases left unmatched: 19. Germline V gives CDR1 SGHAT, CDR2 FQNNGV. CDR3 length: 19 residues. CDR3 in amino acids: CASTSSNWGSGASTDTQYF. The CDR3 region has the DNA TGTGCCAGCACCTCGAGTAATTGGGGGAGCGGGGCTAGCACAGATACGCAGTATTTT.

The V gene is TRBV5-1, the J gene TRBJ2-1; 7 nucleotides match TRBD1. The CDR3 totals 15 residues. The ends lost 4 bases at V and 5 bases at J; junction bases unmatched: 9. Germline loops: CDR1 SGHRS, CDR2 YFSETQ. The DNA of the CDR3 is TGCGCCAGCAGCCATGGCGACAGGGAAAACAATGAGCAGTTCTTC. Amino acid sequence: CASSHGDRENNEQFF. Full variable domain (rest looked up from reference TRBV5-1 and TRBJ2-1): KAGVTQTPRYLIKTRGQQVTLSCSPISGHRSVSWYQQTPGQGLQFLFEYFSETQRNKGNFPGRFSGRQFSNSRSEMNVSTLELGDSALYLCASSHGDRENNEQFFGPGTRLTVL.

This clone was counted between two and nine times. The CDR3 region has the DNA TGTGCCAGCAGCCCCCGGACAACGAACACCGGGGAGCTGTTTTTT. Translated: CASSPRTTNTGELFF. The V call is TRBV6-5, the J call TRBJ2-2; the D gene is possibly TRBD1 (5 bases). V was cut by 6 bases and J by 0 bases, with 11 bases left in between. The CDR3 covers 15 residues. CDR1 and CDR2 from the germline V gene are MNHEY and SVGAGI.

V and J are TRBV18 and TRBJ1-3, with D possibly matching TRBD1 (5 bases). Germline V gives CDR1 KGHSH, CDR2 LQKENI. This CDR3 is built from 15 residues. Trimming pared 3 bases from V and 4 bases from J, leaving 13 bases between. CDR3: CASSPGTARGNTIYF. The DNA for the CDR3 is TGTGCCAGCTCACCCGGGACGGCTCGGGGAAACACCATATATTTT.